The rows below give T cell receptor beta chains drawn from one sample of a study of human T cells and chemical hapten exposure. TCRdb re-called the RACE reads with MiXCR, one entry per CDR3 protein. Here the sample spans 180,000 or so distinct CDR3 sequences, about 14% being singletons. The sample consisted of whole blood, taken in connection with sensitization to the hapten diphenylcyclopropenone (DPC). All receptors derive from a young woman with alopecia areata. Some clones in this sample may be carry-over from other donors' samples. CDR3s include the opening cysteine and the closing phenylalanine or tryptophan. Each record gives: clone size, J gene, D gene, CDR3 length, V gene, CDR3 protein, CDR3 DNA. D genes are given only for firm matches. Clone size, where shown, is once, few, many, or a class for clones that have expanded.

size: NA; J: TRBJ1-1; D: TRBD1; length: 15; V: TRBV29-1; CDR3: CSVQGTAPGSTEAFF; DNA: TGCAGCGTCCAGGGGACAGCCCCCGGCAGCACTGAAGCTTTCTTT
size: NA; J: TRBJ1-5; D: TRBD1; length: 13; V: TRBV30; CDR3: CAWSVDRTQPQHF; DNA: TGTGCCTGGAGTGTGGACAGGACCCAGCCCCAGCATTTT
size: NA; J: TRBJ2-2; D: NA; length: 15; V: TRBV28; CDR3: CASSFWGALTGELFF; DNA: TGTGCCAGCAGTTTTTGGGGGGCTCTCACCGGGGAGCTGTTTTTT
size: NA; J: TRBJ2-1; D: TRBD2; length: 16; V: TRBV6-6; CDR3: CASSYPQAGTYNEQFF; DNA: TGTGCCAGCAGTTACCCCCAAGCGGGGACGTACAATGAGCAGTTCTTC
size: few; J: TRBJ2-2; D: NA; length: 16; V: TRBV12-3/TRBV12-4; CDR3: CASSFTRGQGTGELFF; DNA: TGTGCCAGCAGTTTCACCCGGGGGCAGGGGACCGGGGAGCTGTTTTTT
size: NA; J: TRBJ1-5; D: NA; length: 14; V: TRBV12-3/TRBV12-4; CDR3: CASTGGDSNQPQHF; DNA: TGTGCCAGCACCGGGGGGGATAGCAATCAGCCCCAGCATTTT
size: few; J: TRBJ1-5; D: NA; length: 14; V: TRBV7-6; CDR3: CASSLAGFNQPQHF; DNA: TGTGCCAGCAGCTTAGCAGGGTTTAACCAGCCCCAGCATTTT
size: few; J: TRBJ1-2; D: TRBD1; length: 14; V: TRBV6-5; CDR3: CASSKLDRNYGYTF; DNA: TGTGCCAGCAGTAAACTGGACAGGAACTATGGCTACACCTTC
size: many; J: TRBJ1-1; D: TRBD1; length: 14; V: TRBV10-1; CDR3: CASSRTGGNTEAFF; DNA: TGCGCCAGCAGTCGGACAGGGGGGAATACTGAAGCTTTCTTT
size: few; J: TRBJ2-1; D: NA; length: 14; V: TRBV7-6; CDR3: CASSLASRDLEQFF; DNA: TGTGCCAGCAGCTTAGCGTCCAGGGATTTAGAGCAGTTCTTC
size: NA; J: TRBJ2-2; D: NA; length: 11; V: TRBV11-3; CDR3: CASSMTGNVFF; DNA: TGTGCCAGCAGCATGACAGGAAATGTGTTTTTT
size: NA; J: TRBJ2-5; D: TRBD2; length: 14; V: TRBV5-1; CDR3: CASAGLAGGETQYF; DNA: TGCGCCAGCGCCGGACTAGCGGGGGGAGAGACCCAGTACTTC
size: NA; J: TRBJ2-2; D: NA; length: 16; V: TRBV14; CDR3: CASSHLTGTNTGELFF; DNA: TGTGCCAGCAGCCACCTGACAGGGACTAACACCGGGGAGCTGTTTTTT
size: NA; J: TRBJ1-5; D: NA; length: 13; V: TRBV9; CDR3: CASSSAGHQPQHF; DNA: TGTGCCAGCAGCTCGGCCGGGCATCAGCCCCAGCATTTT
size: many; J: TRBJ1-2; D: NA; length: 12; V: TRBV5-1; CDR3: CASSDNRDGYTF; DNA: TGCGCCAGCAGCGATAACAGGGACGGCTACACCTTC
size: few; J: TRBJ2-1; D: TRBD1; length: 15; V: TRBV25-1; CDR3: CASSKGGRVNNEQFF; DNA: TGTGCCAGCTCAAAAGGGGGCAGGGTGAACAATGAGCAGTTCTTC
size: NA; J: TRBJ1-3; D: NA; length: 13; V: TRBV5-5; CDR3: CASSLEAGRTIYF; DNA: TGTGCCAGCAGCTTGGAGGCCGGTCGCACCATATATTTT
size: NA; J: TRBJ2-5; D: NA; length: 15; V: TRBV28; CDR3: CASTGSGTQQETQYF; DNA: TGTGCCAGCACCGGTTCGGGGACCCAACAAGAGACCCAGTACTTC
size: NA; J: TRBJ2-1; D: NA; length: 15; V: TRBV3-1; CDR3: CASSQGGGRIDEQFF; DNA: TGTGCCAGCAGCCAAGGGGGGGGCAGGATCGATGAGCAGTTCTTC
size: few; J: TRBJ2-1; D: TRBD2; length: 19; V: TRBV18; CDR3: CASSPRVLAGTNSYNEQFF; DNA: TGTGCCAGCTCACCAAGGGTACTAGCGGGGACTAACTCCTACAATGAGCAGTTCTTC
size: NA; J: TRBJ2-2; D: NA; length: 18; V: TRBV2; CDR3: CASFRDGVGGGRTGELFF; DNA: TGTGCCAGCTTTAGGGACGGGGTAGGAGGGGGCCGCACCGGGGAGCTGTTTTTT
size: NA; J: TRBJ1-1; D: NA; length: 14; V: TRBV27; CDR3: CASRTTGPYTEAFF; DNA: TGTGCCAGCAGGACAACAGGACCCTACACTGAAGCTTTCTTT
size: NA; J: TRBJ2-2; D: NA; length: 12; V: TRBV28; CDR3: CASTNPVGELFF; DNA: TGTGCCAGCACCAATCCCGTAGGGGAGCTGTTTTTT
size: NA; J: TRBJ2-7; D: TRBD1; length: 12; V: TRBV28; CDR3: CASSSRRTGLVF; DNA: TGTGCCAGCAGTTCCCGGCGGACAGGGTTGGTCTTC
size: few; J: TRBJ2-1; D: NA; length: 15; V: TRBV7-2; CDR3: CASRRAAGRYNEQFF; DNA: TGTGCCAGCAGGCGTGCGGCGGGACGTTACAATGAGCAGTTCTTC
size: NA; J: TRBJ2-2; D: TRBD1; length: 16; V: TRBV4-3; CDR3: CASSQNRGRPTGELFF; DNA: TGCGCCAGCAGCCAAAACAGGGGGCGCCCCACCGGGGAGCTGTTTTTT
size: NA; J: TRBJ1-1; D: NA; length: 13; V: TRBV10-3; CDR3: CAITSTRNTEAFF; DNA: TGTGCCATCACCTCTACACGGAACACTGAAGCTTTCTTT
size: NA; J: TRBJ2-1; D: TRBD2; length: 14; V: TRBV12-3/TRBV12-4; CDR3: CASTPPREDSEQFF; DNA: TGTGCCAGCACCCCTCCCCGGGAGGACTCTGAGCAGTTCTTC
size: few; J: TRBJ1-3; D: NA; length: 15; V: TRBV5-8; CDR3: CASSFITTSGNTIYF; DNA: TGTGCCAGCAGCTTTATCACCACCTCTGGAAACACCATATATTTT
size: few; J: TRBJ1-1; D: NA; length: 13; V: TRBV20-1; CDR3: CSASARGATEAFF; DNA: TGCAGTGCTAGCGCAAGGGGGGCTACTGAAGCTTTCTTT
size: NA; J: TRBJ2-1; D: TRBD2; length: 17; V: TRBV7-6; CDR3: CASSPPPGLAGLSGQFF; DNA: TGTGCCAGCAGCCCCCCCCCGGGCCTAGCGGGGCTTTCGGGGCAGTTCTTC
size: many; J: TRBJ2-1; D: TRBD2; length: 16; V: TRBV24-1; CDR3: CATSEASGSHHNEQFF; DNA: TGTGCCACCAGTGAGGCTAGCGGGAGCCACCACAATGAGCAGTTCTTC
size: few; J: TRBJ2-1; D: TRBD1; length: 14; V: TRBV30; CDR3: CAWSVGQGLGEQFF; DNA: TGTGCCTGGAGTGTAGGACAGGGGTTGGGTGAGCAGTTCTTC
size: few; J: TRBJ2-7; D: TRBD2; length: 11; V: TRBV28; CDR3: CATGTTYEQYF; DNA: TGTGCCACCGGGACTACCTACGAGCAGTACTTC
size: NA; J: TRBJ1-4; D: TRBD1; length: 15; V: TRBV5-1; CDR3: CASSRQGSTNEKLFF; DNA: TGCGCCAGCAGCCGACAGGGTTCAACTAATGAAAAACTGTTTTTT
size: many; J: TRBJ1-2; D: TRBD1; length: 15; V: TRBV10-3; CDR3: CAISESADRGDGYTF; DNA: TGTGCCATCAGTGAGTCGGCGGACAGGGGGGACGGCTACACCTTC
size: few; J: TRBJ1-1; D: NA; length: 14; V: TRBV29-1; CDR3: CSVESGVTNTEAFF; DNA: TGCAGCGTTGAATCGGGGGTTACGAACACTGAAGCTTTCTTT
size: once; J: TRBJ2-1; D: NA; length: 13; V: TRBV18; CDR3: CASSQTLGDEQFF; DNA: TGTGCCAGCTCACAAACGTTGGGTGATGAGCAGTTCTTC
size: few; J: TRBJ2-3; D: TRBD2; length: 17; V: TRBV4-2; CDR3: CASSQEVGLAGADTQYF; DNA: TGTGCCAGCAGCCAAGAGGTTGGACTAGCGGGGGCCGATACGCAGTATTTT
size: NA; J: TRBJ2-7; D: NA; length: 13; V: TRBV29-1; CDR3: CSVVLAEDYEQYF; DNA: TGCAGCGTTGTTCTGGCGGAGGACTACGAGCAGTACTTC
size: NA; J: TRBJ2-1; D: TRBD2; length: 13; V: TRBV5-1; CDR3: CASSRASGNEQFF; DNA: TGCGCCAGCAGCAGAGCTAGCGGGAATGAGCAGTTCTTC
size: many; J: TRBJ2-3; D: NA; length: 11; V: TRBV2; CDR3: CASSVADTQYF; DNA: TGTGCCAGCAGCGTAGCAGATACGCAGTATTTT
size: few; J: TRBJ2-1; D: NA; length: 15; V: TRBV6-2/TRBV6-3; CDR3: CASNRREPAYNEQFF; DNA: TGTGCCAGCAACAGAAGGGAGCCTGCCTACAATGAGCAGTTCTTC
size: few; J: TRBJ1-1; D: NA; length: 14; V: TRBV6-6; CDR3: CASSYADRNTEAFF; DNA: TGTGCCAGCAGTTACGCGGACAGAAACACTGAAGCTTTCTTT
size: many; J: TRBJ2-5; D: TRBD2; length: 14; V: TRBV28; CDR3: CASSRSGGQETQYF; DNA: TGTGCCAGCAGCCGCAGCGGGGGGCAAGAGACCCAGTACTTC
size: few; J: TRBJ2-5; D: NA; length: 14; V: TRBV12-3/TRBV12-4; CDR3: CASSLGTRQETQYF; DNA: TGTGCCAGCAGCCTAGGGACCCGACAAGAGACCCAGTACTTC
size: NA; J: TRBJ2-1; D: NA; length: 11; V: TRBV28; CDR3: CASPLINEQFF; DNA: TGTGCCAGCCCCTTGATTAACGAGCAGTTCTTC
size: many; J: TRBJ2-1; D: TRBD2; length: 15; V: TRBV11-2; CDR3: CASSFLAGGEDEQFF; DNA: TGTGCCAGCAGCTTCTTAGCGGGAGGGGAAGATGAGCAGTTCTTC
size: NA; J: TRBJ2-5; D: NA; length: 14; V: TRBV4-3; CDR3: CASSQDMGSETQYF; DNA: TGCGCCAGCAGCCAAGATATGGGGTCAGAGACCCAGTACTTC
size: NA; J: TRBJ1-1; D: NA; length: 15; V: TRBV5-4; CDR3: CASSNGHLGNTEAFF; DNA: TGTGCCAGCAGCAACGGACATCTAGGGAACACTGAAGCTTTCTTT
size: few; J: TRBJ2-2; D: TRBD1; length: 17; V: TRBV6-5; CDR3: CASSSTRRQGTTGELFF; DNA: TGTGCCAGCAGTTCGACACGCCGACAGGGTACCACCGGGGAGCTGTTTTTT
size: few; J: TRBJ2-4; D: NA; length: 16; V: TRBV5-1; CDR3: CASSLESGVAKNIQYF; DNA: TGCGCCAGCAGCTTGGAGAGTGGGGTAGCCAAAAACATTCAGTACTTC
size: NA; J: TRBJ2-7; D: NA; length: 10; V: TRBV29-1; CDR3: CSVRTPGEYF; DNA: TGCAGCGTTCGAACCCCAGGGGAGTACTTC
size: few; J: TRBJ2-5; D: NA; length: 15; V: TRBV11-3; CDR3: CASTPQGPSQGTQYF; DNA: TGTGCCAGCACCCCCCAGGGCCCCTCGCAGGGGACCCAGTACTTC
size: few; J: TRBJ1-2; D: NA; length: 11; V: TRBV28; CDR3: CASSWGYGYTF; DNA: TGTGCCAGCAGTTGGGGCTATGGCTACACCTTC